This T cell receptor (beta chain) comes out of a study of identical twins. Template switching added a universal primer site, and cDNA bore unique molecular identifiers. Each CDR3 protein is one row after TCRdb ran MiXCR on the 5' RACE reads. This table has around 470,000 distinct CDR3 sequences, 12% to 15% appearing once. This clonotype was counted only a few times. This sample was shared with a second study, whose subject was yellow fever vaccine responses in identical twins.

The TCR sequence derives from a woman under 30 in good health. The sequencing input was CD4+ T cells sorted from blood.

CDR3 coding DNA: TGTGCCAGCATCCTATCTGGGACTAGCCGTGAGACCCAGTACTTC. Translated: CASILSGTSRETQYF. The V and J genes are TRBV2 and TRBJ2-5, with 9 bases fitting TRBD2. Looked up from germline, CDR1 is SNHLY and CDR2 is FYNNEI. V shed 7 bases, J shed 5 bases, and the junction held 11 bases outside the gene matches. The CDR3 spans 15 residues.